Each of the 5 T cell receptor beta chains below was sequenced from the same sample in a study of blood T cells in healthy people across ages. A second roughly 7 to 11 cycle PCR used barcoded and J-beta primers. MiXCR, run by TCRdb on the 5' RACE reads, gives a single entry per CDR3 protein. The sample lists 850,000 to 1,300,000 distinct CDR3 sequences, 35% to 50% occurring once. Sequenced sample: blood. These receptors all stem from a woman aged 60-75 years in good health.

This clonotype was recorded a few times. V usage is TRBV7-2 and J usage is TRBJ2-3; 9 nucleotides match TRBD1. The V and J ends lost 1 base and 3 bases, in that order; junction bases with no gene match: 5. The CDR3 has 16 amino acids. Looked up from germline, CDR1 is SGHTA and CDR2 is FQGNSA. Written as DNA, the CDR3 is TGTGCCAGCAGCTTAGTCCCCGGGACAGGGACAGATACGCAGTATTTT. This sequence encodes CASSLVPGTGTDTQYF. Full variable domain (outside the CDR3, taken from reference TRBV7-2 and TRBJ2-3): GAGVSQSPSNKVTEKGKDVELRCDPISGHTALYWYRQSLGQGLEFLIYFQGNSAPDKSGLPSDRFSAERTGGSVSTLTIQRTQQEDSAVYLCASSLVPGTGTDTQYFGPGTRLTVL.

V usage is TRBV5-1 and J usage is TRBJ1-6, with 9 bases fitting TRBD1. Germline CDR1 and CDR2: SGHRS and YFSETQ. The ends lost 4 bases at V and 7 bases at J; junction bases unmatched: 6. The length of the CDR3 is 15 residues. For the CDR3, the DNA is TGCGCCAGCAGCCCGACGACAGGGGGGAATTCACCCCTCCACTTT. It translates to CASSPTTGGNSPLHF.

This clonotype was seen more than once but under ten times. The chain combines TRBV27 with TRBJ1-6, with 11 positions matching TRBD1. The V gene end was trimmed by 5 bases and the J gene end by 1 base; junction bases not matched to a gene: 7. The CDR3 spans 18 residues. CDR1 is MNHEY and CDR2 is SMNVEV in the germline V gene (reference sequence). The CDR3 DNA is TGTGCCAGCAGTCTCCCCCGGGACAGGGGGTCCTATAATTCACCCCTCCACTTT. Translation gives CASSLPRDRGSYNSPLHF.

V is TRBV27 and J is TRBJ1-2; 8 bases are a match to TRBD1. CDR3 length: 13 residues. Germline CDR1 reads MNHEY; CDR2 reads SMNVEV (reference sequence). V gave up 3 bases and J gave up 7 bases; unmatched junction bases: 4. This chain's CDR3 is CASSFQGAVGYTF. The CDR3 coding sequence is TGTGCCAGCAGTTTCCAGGGGGCGGTTGGCTACACCTTC.

The CDR3 DNA reads TGTGCCAGCAGCCAACGGAGGACTAGCGGGAGCGCCCAAGATACGCAGTATTTT. It encodes CASSQRRTSGSAQDTQYF. This rearrangement joins TRBV14 to TRBJ2-3; 13 bases are shared with TRBD2. CDR3 length: 18 residues. The germline V gene encodes CDR1 SGHDN and CDR2 FVKESK. Losses at the gene ends were 2 bases for V and 5 bases for J; bases not matched to a gene: 10.